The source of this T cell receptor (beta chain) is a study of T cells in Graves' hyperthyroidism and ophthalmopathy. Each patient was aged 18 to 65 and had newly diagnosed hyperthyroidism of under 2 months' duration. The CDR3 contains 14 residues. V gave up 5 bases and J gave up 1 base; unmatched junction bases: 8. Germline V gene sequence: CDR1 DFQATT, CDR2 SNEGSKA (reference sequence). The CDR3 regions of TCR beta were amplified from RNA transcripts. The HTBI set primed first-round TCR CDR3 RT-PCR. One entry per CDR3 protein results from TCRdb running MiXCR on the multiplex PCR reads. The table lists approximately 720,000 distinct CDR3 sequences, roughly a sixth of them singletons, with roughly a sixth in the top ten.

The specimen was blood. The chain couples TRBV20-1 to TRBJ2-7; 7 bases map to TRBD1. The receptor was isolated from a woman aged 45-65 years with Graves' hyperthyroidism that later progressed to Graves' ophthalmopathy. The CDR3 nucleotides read TGCAGTGCTGTTTGGACAGGACTTTCCTACGAGCAGTACTTC. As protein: CSAVWTGLSYEQYF.